The 8 T cell receptor beta chains given below trace back to one sample, sequenced in a study of blood T cell repertoires in COVID-19. Sequencing was performed with immunoSEQ multiplex PCR; in TCRdb, only in-frame clones are kept and a portion is missing. The sample shows roughly 80,000 clones, approximately 89% of them seen only once. The sequenced sample was peripheral blood. The receptor source for this set is a man in his forties or fifties with active COVID-19.

The chain carries TRBV11-2 and TRBJ1-3, with 11 bases aligning to TRBD1. Trimming took 3 bases from V and 5 from J; bases not matched to a gene: 9. The CDR3 is 17 amino acids. Germline V gene data show CDR1 as SGHAT and CDR2 as FQNNGV. The chain's CDR3 is CASSFWPGQGARNTIYF. The CDR3 DNA reads TGTGCCAGCAGCTTTTGGCCTGGACAGGGGGCGAGAAACACCATATATTTT.

This clone appeared a few times. The rearrangement joins TRBV6-5 to TRBJ1-1; 11 bases agree with TRBD1. The germline gives CDR1 MNHEY, CDR2 SVGAGI. The CDR3 has 15 residues. After removal of 6 bases from V and 1 base from J, the junction contained 4 bases not matched to a gene. CDR3 region: CASRDRGRTNTEAFF. As DNA, the CDR3 is TGTGCCAGCAGGGACAGGGGGCGCACGAACACTGAAGCTTTCTTT.

This clone was recorded once. The V call is TRBV7-2, the J call TRBJ2-7; 8 bases line up with TRBD2. Germline lookup yields CDR1 SGHTA and CDR2 FQGNSA. V shed 5 bases and J 4 bases; nucleotides not matched to a gene: 7. The CDR3 spans 14 residues. The CDR3 DNA reads TGTGCCAGCAGCCGTCTACGGGGGGGTTACGAGCAGTACTTC. This gives the protein CASSRLRGGYEQYF.

The chain couples TRBV9 to TRBJ1-4; 7 nucleotides align to TRBD1. Per the germline V gene, CDR1 is SGDLS and CDR2 is YYNGEE. The junction had 5 bases not matched to a gene; V was cut back by 3 bases and J by 3 bases. The CDR3 sequence is 15 residues long. CDR3 amino acids: CASSARGTANEKLFF. The CDR3 bases are TGTGCCAGCAGCGCGAGAGGGACAGCTAATGAAAAACTGTTTTTT.

The chain joins TRBV18 to TRBJ2-5; D ambiguous. Germline CDR1 and CDR2: KGHSH and LQKENI. The CDR3 runs 13 residues. Trimming pared 5 bases from V and 5 bases from J, leaving 12 bases between. DNA of the CDR3: TGTGCCAGCTCAGCGAACGGTCGGGAGACCCAGTACTTC. The encoded protein is CASSANGRETQYF.

The chain links TRBV5-8 to TRBJ1-6; D not certain. The CDR3 spans 14 residues. With 0 bases removed from V and 10 bases from J, the gap between germline ends came to 11 bases. CDR1 and CDR2 from the germline V gene are SGHTS and YDEGEE. The CDR3 DNA reads as TGTGCCAGCAGCTTGGGTCAGTCAGTGTCACCCCTCCACTTT. It yields the protein CASSLGQSVSPLHF.

This clone was detected only a few times. The rearrangement joins TRBV29-1 to TRBJ1-2; 7 nucleotides agree with TRBD1. The germline V gene encodes CDR1 SQVTM and CDR2 ANQGSEA. The CDR3 length is 14 residues. V shed 5 bases and J 5 bases; nucleotides not matched to a gene: 11. The CDR3 sequence: CSVKRDSDIYGYTF. The CDR3 DNA sequence: TGCAGCGTTAAACGGGACAGTGACATATATGGCTACACCTTC.

J is TRBJ1-2 and V is TRBV27, with D maybe TRBD1 (5 bases). CDR1 and CDR2 from the germline V gene are MNHEY and SMNVEV (reference sequence). V lost 5 bases to trimming and J lost 4 bases, with 20 bases between them. The CDR3 runs to 16 residues. The CDR3 is CASSIHRPQGRYGYTF. In nucleotides, the CDR3 is TGTGCCAGCAGTATCCATCGCCCCCAGGGTCGCTATGGCTACACCTTC.